This T cell receptor (beta chain) was documented in a study of blood T cell repertoires in COVID-19. Per the original methods: Scientists estimated how many nucleated cells there were by amplifying reference gene primers. The repertoire was sequenced with immunoSEQ multiplex PCR; TCRdb's copy has only in-frame clones and lacks some. V, J and clone size were drawn from that table, and D and trimming were deduced from the DNA. The table records more than 350,000 clones, around nine tenths of them present only once. Everyone who took part was 18 to 89 years old, and they came from about two dozen US areas. The sample taken for sequencing was PBMCs or T cells enriched from blood (not recorded which). This clonotype was sampled from a woman aged 18-29 years who had been exposed to COVID-19.

The CDR3 spells CAISTTRAPEQYF. The CDR3 DNA follows: TGTGCCATCAGTACAACCAGGGCCCCCGAGCAGTACTTC. The chain combines TRBV10-3 with TRBJ2-7; D might be TRBD1 (5 bases). The germline CDR1 and CDR2 sequences are ENHRY and SYGVKD. Between the trimmed V and J ends, which lost 5 bases and 6 bases, there was a span of 14 bases. The CDR3 is 13 amino acids.